This TCR beta chain was found in a study of blood T cell repertoires in COVID-19. The germline V gene encodes CDR1 MNHEY and CDR2 SMNVEV (reference sequence). CDR3 length equals 14 residues. V lost 2 bases to trimming and J lost 2 bases, with 7 bases between them. TCRdb's copy holds only in-frame clones and misses some; the assay was immunoSEQ multiplex PCR. This table has about 190,000 clones, around 85% appearing once. Sequenced sample: peripheral blood. J is TRBJ2-1 and V is TRBV27; D gene uncertain. The source is a man aged 25-45 years with acute or convalescent COVID-19. The CDR3 DNA reads as TGTGCCAGCAGTTTACGCGCGACCTACAATGAGCAGTTCTTC. This gives the protein CASSLRATYNEQFF.